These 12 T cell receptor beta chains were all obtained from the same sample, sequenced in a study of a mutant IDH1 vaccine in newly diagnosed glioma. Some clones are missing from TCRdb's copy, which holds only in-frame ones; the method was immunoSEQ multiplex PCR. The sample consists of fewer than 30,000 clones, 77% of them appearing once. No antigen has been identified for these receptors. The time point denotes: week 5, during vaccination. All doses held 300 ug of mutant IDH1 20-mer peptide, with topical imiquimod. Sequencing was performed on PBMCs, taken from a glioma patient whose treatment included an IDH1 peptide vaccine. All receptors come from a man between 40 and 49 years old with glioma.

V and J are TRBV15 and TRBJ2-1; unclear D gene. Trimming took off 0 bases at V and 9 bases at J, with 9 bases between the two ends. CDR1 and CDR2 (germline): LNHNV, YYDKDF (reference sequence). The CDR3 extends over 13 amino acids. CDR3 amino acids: CATSRDYRSEQFF. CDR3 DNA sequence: TGTGCCACCAGCAGAGATTATAGAAGTGAGCAGTTCTTC. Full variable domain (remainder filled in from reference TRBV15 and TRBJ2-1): DAMVIQNPRYQVTQFGKPVTLSCSQTLNHNVMYWYQQKSSQAPKLLFHYYDKDFNNEADTPDNFQSRRPNTSFCFLDIRSPGLGDTAMYLCATSRDYRSEQFFGPGTRLTVL.

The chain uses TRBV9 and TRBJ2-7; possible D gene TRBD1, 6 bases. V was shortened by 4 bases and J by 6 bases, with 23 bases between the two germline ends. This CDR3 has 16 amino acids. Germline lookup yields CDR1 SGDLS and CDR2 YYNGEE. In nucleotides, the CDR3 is TGTGCCAGCAGCCCCCGCTCGGCAGGGGCTCTCCTCGAGCAGTACTTC. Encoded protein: CASSPRSAGALLEQYF.

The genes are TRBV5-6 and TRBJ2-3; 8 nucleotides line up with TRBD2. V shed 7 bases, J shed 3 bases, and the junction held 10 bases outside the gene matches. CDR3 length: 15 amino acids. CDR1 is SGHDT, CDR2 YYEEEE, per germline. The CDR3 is CASHSPGLVTDTQYF. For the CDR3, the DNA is TGTGCCAGCCACTCGCCGGGACTAGTGACAGATACGCAGTATTTT. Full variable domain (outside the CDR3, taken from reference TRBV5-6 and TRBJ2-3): DAGVTQSPTHLIKTRGQQVTLRCSPKSGHDTVSWYQQALGQGPQFIFQYYEEEERQRGNFPDRFSGHQFPNYSSELNVNALLLGDSALYLCASHSPGLVTDTQYFGPGTRLTVL.

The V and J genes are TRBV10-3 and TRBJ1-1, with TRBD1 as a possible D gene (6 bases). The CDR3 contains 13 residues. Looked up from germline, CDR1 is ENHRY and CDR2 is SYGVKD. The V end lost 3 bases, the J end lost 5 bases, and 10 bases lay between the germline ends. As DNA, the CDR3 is TGTGCCATCAGTGATAAAGGGGGAACTGAAGCTTTCTTT. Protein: CAISDKGGTEAFF.

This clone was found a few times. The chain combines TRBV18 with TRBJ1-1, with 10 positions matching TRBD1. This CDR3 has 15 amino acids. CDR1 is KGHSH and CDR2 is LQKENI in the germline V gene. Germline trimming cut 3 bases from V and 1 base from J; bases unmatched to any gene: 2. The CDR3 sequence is CASSPRDRGNTEAFF. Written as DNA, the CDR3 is TGTGCCAGCTCACCTAGGGACAGGGGGAACACTGAAGCTTTCTTT.

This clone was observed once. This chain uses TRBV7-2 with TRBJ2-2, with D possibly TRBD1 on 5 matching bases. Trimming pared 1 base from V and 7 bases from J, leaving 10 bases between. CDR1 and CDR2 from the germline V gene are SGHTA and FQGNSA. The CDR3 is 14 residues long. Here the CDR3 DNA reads TGTGCCAGCAGCTTAGTCAGGGTTCACGGGGAGCTGTTTTTT. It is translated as CASSLVRVHGELFF.

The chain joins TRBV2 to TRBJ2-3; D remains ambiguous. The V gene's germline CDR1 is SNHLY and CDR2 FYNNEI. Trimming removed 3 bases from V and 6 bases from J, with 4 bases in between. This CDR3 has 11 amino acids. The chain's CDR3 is CASSEVDTQYF. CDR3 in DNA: TGTGCCAGCAGTGAGGTCGATACGCAGTATTTT.

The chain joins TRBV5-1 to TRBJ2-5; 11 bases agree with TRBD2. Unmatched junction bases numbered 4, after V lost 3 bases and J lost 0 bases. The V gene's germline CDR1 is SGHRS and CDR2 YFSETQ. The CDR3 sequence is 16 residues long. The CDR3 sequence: CASSSTSGKYQETQYF. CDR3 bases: TGCGCCAGCAGCTCGACTAGCGGGAAGTACCAAGAGACCCAGTACTTC.

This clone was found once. CDR3 in amino acids: CASSEVSSWNIQYF. The CDR3 DNA follows: TGTGCCAGCAGTGAAGTTAGTTCATGGAACATTCAGTACTTC. The chain has TRBV2 and TRBJ2-4; unclear D gene. Germline CDR1 and CDR2: SNHLY and FYNNEI. The CDR3 sequence is 14 residues long. Trimming took off 1 base at V and 7 bases at J, with 11 bases between the two ends.

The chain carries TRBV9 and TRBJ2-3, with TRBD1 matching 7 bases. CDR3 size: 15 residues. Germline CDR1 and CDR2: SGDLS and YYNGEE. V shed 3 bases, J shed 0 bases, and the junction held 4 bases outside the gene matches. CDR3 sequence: CASSEGQPSTDTQYF. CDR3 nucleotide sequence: TGTGCCAGCAGCGAGGGACAGCCTAGCACAGATACGCAGTATTTT.

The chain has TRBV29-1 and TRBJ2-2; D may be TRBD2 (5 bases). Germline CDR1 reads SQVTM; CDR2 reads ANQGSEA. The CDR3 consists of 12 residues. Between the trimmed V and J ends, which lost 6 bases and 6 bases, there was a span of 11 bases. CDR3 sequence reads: CSVTNPAGELFF. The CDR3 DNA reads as TGCAGCGTGACTAACCCGGCCGGGGAGCTGTTTTTT.

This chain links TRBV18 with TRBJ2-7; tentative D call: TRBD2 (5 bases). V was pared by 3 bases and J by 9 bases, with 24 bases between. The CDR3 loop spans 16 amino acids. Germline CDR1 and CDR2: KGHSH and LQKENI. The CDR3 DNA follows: TGTGCCAGCTCACCCCTTGAGGGCAGCGCTGGGGTAGGGCAGTACTTC. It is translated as CASSPLEGSAGVGQYF.